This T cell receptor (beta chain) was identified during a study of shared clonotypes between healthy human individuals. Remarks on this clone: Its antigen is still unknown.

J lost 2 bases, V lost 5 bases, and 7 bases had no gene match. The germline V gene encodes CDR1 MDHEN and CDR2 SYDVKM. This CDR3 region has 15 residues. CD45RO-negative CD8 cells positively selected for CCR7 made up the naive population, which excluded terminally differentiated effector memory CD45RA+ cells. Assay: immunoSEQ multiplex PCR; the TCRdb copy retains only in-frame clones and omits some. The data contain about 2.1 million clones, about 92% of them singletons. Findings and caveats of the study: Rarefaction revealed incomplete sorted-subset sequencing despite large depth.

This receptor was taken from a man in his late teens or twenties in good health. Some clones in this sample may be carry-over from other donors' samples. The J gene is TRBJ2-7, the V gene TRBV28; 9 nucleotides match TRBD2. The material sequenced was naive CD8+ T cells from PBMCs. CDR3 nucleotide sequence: TGTGCCAGCAGTCTAAGCGCTAGCGGGACCTACGAGCAGTACTTC. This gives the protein CASSLSASGTYEQYF.